Sequencing of this T cell receptor (beta chain) was carried out in a study of regulatory T cells in long-lasting Graves disease. The time point was: persistent/refractory GD, antithyroid drugs over 5 years with positive TRAb. Scientists built the TCR library using RNA that was extracted from PBMCs. Investigators prepared the TCR beta libraries by applying iRepertoire HTBI primers and Arm-PCR of CDR3 regions. TCRdb re-called the multiplex PCR reads with MiXCR, one entry per CDR3 protein. The sample carries 450,000 or so distinct CDR3 sequences, 20% to 25% recorded once. From germline, CDR1 is SQVTM and CDR2 ANQGSEA. The V segment lost 6 bases and the J segment 1 base; nucleotides outside the gene matches: 6. This CDR3 comprises 13 residues.

The TCR was taken from a female donor with Graves disease. This rearrangement joins TRBV29-1 to TRBJ2-7, with TRBD1 identical over 7 bases. Specimen: peripheral blood mononuclear cells (PBMCs), collected when the disease was refractory, from a patient treated with antithyroid drugs. CDR3 loop: CSVTGPTSYEQYF. DNA of the CDR3: TGCAGCGTGACAGGGCCAACTTCCTACGAGCAGTACTTC.